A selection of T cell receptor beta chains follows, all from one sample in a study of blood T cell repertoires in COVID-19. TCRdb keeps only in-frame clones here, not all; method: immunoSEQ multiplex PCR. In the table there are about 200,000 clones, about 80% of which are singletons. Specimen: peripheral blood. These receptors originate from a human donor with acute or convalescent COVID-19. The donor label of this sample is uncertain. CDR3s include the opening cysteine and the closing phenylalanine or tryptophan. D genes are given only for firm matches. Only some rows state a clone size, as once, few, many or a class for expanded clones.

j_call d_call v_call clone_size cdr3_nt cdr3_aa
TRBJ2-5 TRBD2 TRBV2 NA TGTGCCAGCAGTGGTAGCGGGAGTCCCCAAGAGACCCAGTACTTC CASSGSGSPQETQYF
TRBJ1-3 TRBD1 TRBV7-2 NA TGTGCCAGCAGTCCTACAGGGGTCCGAAACACCATATATTTT CASSPTGVRNTIYF
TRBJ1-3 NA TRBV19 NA TGTGCCAGTAGTATACTGGCCTCTGGAAACACCATATATTTT CASSILASGNTIYF
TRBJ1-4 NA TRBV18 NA NA CASSPSSGQGGKKLFF
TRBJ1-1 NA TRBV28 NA TGTGCCAGCAGTTTAGGAGGGACTAACACTGAAGCTTTCTTT CASSLGGTNTEAFF
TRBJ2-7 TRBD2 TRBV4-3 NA TGCGCCAGCAGCCAAGAACTAGCGGGATACTACGAGCAGTACTTC CASSQELAGYYEQYF
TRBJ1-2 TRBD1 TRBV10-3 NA TGTGCCATCACCGGACAGGCTGGGGGCTACACCTTC CAITGQAGGYTF
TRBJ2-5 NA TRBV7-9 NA TGTGCCAGCAGCTCGACAGGGAGGTGGGAGACCCAGTACTTC CASSSTGRWETQYF
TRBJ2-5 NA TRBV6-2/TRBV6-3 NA TGTGCCAGCAGTCTTAGGACACTCCAAGAGACCCAGTACTTC CASSLRTLQETQYF
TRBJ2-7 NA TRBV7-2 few TGTGCCAGCAGCTTGGGGGGGGCTCCCTACGAGCAGTACTTC CASSLGGAPYEQYF
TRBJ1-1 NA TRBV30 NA TGTGCCTGGGCACCAGGCACGAACACTGAAGCTTTCTTT CAWAPGTNTEAFF